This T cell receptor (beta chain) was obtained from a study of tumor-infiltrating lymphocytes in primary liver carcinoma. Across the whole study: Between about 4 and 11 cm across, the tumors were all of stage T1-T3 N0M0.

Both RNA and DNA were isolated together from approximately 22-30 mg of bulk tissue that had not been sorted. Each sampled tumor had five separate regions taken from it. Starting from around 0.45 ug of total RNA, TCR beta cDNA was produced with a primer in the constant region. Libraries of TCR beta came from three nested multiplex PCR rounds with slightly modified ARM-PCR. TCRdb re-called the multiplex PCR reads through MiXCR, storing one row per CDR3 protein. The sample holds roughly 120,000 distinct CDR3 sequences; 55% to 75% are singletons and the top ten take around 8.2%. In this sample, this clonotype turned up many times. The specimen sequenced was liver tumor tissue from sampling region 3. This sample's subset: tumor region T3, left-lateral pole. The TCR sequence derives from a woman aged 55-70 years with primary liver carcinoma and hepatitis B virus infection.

CDR3 in amino acids: CASSLAGTGPYEQYF. The CDR3 DNA reads as TGTGCCAGCAGCTTGGCGGGGACAGGGCCCTACGAGCAGTACTTC. The V call is TRBV5-5, the J call TRBJ2-7; 9 positions match TRBD1. This CDR3 spans 15 amino acids. Germline V lookup: CDR1 SGHKS, CDR2 YYEKEE (reference sequence). The V and J ends lost 0 bases and 2 bases, in that order; junction bases with no gene match: 3.